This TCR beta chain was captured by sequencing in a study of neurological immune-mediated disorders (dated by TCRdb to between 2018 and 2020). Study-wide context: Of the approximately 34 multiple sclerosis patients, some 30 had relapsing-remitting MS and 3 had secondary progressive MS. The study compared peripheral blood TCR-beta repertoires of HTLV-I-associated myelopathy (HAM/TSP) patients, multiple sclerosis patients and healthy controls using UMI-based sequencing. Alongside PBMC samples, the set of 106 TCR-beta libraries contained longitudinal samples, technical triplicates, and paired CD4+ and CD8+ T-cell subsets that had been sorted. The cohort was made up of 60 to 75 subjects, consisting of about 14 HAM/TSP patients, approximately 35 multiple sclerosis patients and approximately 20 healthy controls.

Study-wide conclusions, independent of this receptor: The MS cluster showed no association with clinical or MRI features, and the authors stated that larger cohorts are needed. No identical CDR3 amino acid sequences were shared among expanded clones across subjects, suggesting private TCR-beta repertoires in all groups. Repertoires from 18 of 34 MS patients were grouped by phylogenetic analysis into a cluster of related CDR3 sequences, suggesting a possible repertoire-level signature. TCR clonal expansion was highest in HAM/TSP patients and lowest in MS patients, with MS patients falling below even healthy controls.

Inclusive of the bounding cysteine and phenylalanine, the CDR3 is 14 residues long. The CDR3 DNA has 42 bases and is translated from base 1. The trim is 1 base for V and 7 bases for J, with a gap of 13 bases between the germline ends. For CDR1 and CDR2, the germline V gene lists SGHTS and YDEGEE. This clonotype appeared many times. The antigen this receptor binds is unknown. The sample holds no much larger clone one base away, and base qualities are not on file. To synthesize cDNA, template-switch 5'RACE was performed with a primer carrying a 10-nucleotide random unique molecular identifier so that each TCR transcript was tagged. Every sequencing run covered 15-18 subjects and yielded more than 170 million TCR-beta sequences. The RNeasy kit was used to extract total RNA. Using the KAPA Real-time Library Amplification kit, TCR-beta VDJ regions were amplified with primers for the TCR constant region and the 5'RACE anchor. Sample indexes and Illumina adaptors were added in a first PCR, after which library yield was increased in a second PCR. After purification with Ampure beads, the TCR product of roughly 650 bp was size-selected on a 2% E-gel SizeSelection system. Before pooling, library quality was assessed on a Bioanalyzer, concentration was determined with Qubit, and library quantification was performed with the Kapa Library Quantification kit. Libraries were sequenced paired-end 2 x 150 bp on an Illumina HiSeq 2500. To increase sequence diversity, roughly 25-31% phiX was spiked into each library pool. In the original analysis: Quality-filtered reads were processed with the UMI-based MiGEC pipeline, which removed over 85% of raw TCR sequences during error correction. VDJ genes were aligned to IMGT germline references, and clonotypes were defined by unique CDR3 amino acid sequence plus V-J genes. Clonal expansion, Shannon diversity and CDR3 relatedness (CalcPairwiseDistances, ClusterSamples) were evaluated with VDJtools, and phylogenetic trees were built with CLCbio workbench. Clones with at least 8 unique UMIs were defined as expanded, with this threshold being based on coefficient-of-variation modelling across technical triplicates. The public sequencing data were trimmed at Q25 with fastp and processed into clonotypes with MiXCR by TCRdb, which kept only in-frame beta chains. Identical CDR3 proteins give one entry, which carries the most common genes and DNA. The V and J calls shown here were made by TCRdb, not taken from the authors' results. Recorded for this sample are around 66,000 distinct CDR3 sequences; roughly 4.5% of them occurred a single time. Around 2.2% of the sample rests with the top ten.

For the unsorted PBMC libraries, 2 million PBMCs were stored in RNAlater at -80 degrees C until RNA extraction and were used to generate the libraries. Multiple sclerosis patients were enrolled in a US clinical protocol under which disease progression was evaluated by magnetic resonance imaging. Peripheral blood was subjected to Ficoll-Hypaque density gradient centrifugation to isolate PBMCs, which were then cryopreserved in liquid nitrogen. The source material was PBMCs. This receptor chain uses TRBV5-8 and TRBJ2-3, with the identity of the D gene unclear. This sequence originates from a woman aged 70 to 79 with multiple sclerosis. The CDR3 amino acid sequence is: CASSLSAGPNTQYF. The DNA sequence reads TGTGCCAGCAGCTTGTCGGCAGGCCCCAATACGCAGTATTTT.